Listed here are 14 T cell receptor beta chains from one sample, sequenced in a study of T cells after posttransplantation cyclophosphamide. Sequencing used immunoSEQ multiplex PCR; TCRdb keeps in-frame clones, though not all of them. The sample is made up of 30,000 to 50,000 clones, none counted only once. The sample was PBMCs. The receptors here all came from a woman aged 50 to 65 in good health and a related stem cell transplant donor.

This clone was picked up many times. The rearrangement joins TRBV4-3 to TRBJ1-2, with 10 bases fitting TRBD1. The length of the CDR3 is 13 residues. J lost 7 bases, V lost 8 bases, and 7 bases had no gene match. Germline CDR1 reads LGHNA; CDR2 reads YSLEER. The CDR3 sequence: CASSSTGGLGYTF. The CDR3 DNA follows: TGCGCCAGCTCCTCGACAGGGGGCCTTGGCTACACCTTC.

In this sample, this clone turned up many times. V usage is TRBV5-1 and J usage is TRBJ2-7; possibly TRBD1 for D (6 bases). Trimming stripped 4 bases from V and 3 bases from J, with 17 bases between. The V gene's germline CDR1 is SGHRS and CDR2 YFSETQ. This CDR3 contains 15 residues. Here the CDR3 DNA reads TGCGCCAGCAGCCCAAGACAGGCGACCTACTACGAGCAGTACTTC. Residues: CASSPRQATYYEQYF.

In this sample, this clone turned up many times. Written as DNA, the CDR3 is TGTGCTAGTGCACCATGGGGAGGGGTTGGAACTGAAGCTTTCTTT. Its protein is CASAPWGGVGTEAFF. This chain connects TRBV12-5 to TRBJ1-1, with D possibly TRBD1 on 5 matching bases. The CDR3 loop spans 15 amino acids. From germline, CDR1 is LGHNT and CDR2 FRNRAP. The V end lost 7 bases, the J end lost 5 bases, and 20 bases lay between the germline ends.

Ten or more counts support this clone. This chain links TRBV5-4 with TRBJ2-6, with D uncertain. Germline V gene sequence: CDR1 SGHNT, CDR2 YYREEE (reference sequence). Deletions cut 4 bases from V and 0 bases from J, with 20 bases between. CDR3 size: 19 residues. This chain's CDR3 is CASSTGSNIASSGANVLTF. The DNA for the CDR3 is TGTGCCAGCAGCACCGGTTCGAACATTGCTAGCTCTGGGGCCAACGTCCTGACTTTC.

This clone has ten or more counts. The rearrangement uses TRBV7-9 and TRBJ2-7; TRBD1 matches 9 bases. CDR3 length: 15 amino acids. Trimming took 6 bases from V and 0 from J; bases not matched to a gene: 6. Germline CDR1 reads SEHNR; CDR2 reads FQNEAQ (reference sequence). Here the CDR3 reads CASSRQGGSSYEQYF. CDR3 nucleotides: TGTGCCAGCAGTCGACAGGGGGGGAGCTCCTACGAGCAGTACTTC.

Many counts were recorded for this clone. The chain joins TRBV6-5 to TRBJ2-7, with no clear D. Germline-derived CDR1 and CDR2 are MNHEY and SVGAGI. The CDR3 spans 12 residues. The germline V and J ends were trimmed by 2 bases and 3 bases, with 5 bases remaining between them. The CDR3 DNA reads TGTGCCAGCAGTTACCCAGGCTACGAGCAGTACTTC. This translates into CASSYPGYEQYF.

There are a few counts of this clone. Germline is not matched at one junction end, which may reflect a read error. Other nucleotide sequences in the sample specify the same CDR3. The CDR3 bases are TGTGCCTGGGCCGAGGATAGCAATCAGCCTCAGCATTTT. The encoded protein is CAWAEDSNQPQHF. The chain combines TRBV30 with TRBJ1-5, with no clear D. The CDR3 spans 13 residues. Germline CDR1 is GTSNPN and CDR2 is SVGIG (reference sequence).

This clone showed up many times. J is TRBJ2-3 and V is TRBV4-3; the match to TRBD2 covers 13 bases. V trimming: 0 bases; J trimming: 7 bases; junction bases outside the gene matches: 13. This CDR3 spans 19 amino acids. The germline V gene encodes CDR1 LGHNA and CDR2 YSLEER. CDR3 residues: CASSQDRRGLGLAGNTQYF. The CDR3 DNA is TGCGCCAGCAGCCAAGATCGAAGGGGGCTGGGACTAGCGGGGAATACGCAGTATTTT.

In its sample, this clone was seen many times. V usage is TRBV7-2 and J usage is TRBJ1-5; a weak D match, TRBD1 (6 bases). The germline CDR1 and CDR2 sequences are SGHTA and FQGNSA. The CDR3 has 16 amino acids. The V end was cut by 5 bases, the J end by 3 bases, with 17 bases between. The DNA of the CDR3 is TGTGCCAGCAGCCCCAGTACAGGGAGGGTCAATCAGCCCCAGCATTTT. This sequence encodes CASSPSTGRVNQPQHF.

This clone was detected ten times or more. V gene TRBV7-3 combines with J gene TRBJ1-6; 7 nucleotides agree with TRBD1. This CDR3 has 15 residues. Germline V CDR1 and CDR2: SGHTA, FQGTGA. After removal of 5 bases from V and 10 bases from J, the junction contained 11 bases not matched to a gene. This CDR3 is CASSQTGAERSPLHF. In DNA form, the CDR3 reads TGTGCCAGCAGCCAAACAGGGGCCGAGCGATCACCCCTCCACTTT.

This clone has ten or more counts. This chain links TRBV7-8 with TRBJ1-2, with 11 positions matching TRBD1. The CDR3 length is 15 residues. CDR1 is SGHVS, CDR2 FQNEAQ, per germline. V dropped 5 bases and J dropped 3; count of bases not matched to a gene: 5. The CDR3 DNA reads as TGTGCCAGCAGCCCGTGGACAGGGGGCGACTATGGCTACACCTTC. Translation gives CASSPWTGGDYGYTF. Combining the CDR3 with reference TRBV7-8 and TRBJ1-2 gives the whole variable domain GAGVSQSPRYKVAKRGQDVALRCDPISGHVSLFWYQQALGQGPEFLTYFQNEAQLDKSGLPSDRFFAERPEGSVSTLKIQRTQQEDSAVYLCASSPWTGGDYGYTFGSGTRLTVV.

At least ten counts were recorded for this clone. This sequence joins TRBV5-1 and TRBJ2-1; 8 bases fit TRBD2. V gave up 4 bases and J gave up 9 bases; unmatched junction bases: 12. CDR3 length: 15 amino acids. Germline CDR1 and CDR2: SGHRS and YFSETQ. CDR3 loop: CASSRGGEGGSEQFF. DNA for the CDR3: TGCGCCAGCAGCCGGGGGGGGGAAGGTGGGAGTGAGCAGTTCTTC. Together with reference TRBV5-1 and TRBJ2-1, the CDR3 gives the full variable domain: KAGVTQTPRYLIKTRGQQVTLSCSPISGHRSVSWYQQTPGQGLQFLFEYFSETQRNKGNFPGRFSGRQFSNSRSEMNVSTLELGDSALYLCASSRGGEGGSEQFFGPGTRLTVL.

This clone has at least ten counts. The V and J genes are TRBV15 and TRBJ1-1; D is undetermined. This CDR3 contains 14 residues. The germline V gene encodes CDR1 LNHNV and CDR2 YYDKDF (reference sequence). With 1 base removed from V and 7 bases from J, the gap between germline ends came to 13 bases. The CDR3 nucleotides are TGTGCCACCAGCAGAGTAAGAGGGCCCGTTGAAGCTTTCTTT. Amino acids: CATSRVRGPVEAFF. Full variable domain (outside the CDR3, taken from reference TRBV15 and TRBJ1-1): DAMVIQNPRYQVTQFGKPVTLSCSQTLNHNVMYWYQQKSSQAPKLLFHYYDKDFNNEADTPDNFQSRRPNTSFCFLDIRSPGLGDTAMYLCATSRVRGPVEAFFGQGTRLTVV.

Ten or more counts support this clone. The CDR3 is CASNSYTEAFF. The CDR3 nucleotides are TGTGCCAGCAACAGCTACACTGAAGCTTTCTTT. This chain uses TRBV2 with TRBJ1-1, with no clear D. V was trimmed by 7 bases and J by 3 bases, leaving 6 bases between them. The CDR3 has 11 residues. In germline, CDR1 is SNHLY, CDR2 FYNNEI.